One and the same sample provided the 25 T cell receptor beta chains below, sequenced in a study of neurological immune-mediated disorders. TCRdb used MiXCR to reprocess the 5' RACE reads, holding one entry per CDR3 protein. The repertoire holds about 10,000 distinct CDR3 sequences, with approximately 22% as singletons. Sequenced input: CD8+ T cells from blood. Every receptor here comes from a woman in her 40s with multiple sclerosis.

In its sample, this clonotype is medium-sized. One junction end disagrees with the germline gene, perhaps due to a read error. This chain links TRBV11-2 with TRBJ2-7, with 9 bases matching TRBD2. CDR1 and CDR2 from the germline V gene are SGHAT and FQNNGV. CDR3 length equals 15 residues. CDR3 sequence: CASSLESGGMYEQYF. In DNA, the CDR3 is TGTGCCAGCAGCCTAGAGAGCGGGGGGATGTACGAGCAGTACTTC.

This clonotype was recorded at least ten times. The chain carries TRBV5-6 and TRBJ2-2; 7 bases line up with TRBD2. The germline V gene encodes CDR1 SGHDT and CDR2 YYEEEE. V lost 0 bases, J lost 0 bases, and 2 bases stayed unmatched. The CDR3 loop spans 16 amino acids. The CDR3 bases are TGTGCCAGCAGCTTGGTTGCGGGGGCGAACACCGGGGAGCTGTTTTTT. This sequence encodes CASSLVAGANTGELFF. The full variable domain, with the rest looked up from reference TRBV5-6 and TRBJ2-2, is DAGVTQSPTHLIKTRGQQVTLRCSPKSGHDTVSWYQQALGQGPQFIFQYYEEEERQRGNFPDRFSGHQFPNYSSELNVNALLLGDSALYLCASSLVAGANTGELFFGEGSRLTVL.

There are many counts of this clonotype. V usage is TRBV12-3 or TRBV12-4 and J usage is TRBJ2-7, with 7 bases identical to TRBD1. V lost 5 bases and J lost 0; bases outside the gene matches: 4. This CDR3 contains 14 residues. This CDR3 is CASSPGGISYEQYF. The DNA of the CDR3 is TGTGCCAGCAGTCCAGGGGGAATCTCCTACGAGCAGTACTTC.

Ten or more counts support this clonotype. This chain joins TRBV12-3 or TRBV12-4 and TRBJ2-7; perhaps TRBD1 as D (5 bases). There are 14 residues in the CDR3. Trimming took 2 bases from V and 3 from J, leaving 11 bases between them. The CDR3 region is CASSLSQGLYEQYF. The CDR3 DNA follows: TGTGCCAGCAGTTTAAGTCAGGGTCTCTACGAGCAGTACTTC.

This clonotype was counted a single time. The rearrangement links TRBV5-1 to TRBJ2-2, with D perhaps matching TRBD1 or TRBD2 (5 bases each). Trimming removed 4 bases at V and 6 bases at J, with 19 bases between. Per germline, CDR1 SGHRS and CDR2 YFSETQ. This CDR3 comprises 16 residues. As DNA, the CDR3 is TGCGCCAGCAGCGTGAGCTCGGGACCGACTTCCGGGGAGCTGTTTTTT. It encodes CASSVSSGPTSGELFF. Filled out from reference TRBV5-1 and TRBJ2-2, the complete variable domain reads KAGVTQTPRYLIKTRGQQVTLSCSPISGHRSVSWYQQTPGQGLQFLFEYFSETQRNKGNFPGRFSGRQFSNSRSEMNVSTLELGDSALYLCASSVSSGPTSGELFFGEGSRLTVL.

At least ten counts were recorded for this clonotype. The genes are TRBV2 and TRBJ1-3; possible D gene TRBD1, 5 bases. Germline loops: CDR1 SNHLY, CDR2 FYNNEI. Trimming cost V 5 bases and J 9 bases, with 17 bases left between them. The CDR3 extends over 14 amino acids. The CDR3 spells CASSSDPGPVTIYF. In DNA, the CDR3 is TGTGCCAGCAGTTCGGACCCGGGGCCAGTCACCATATATTTT.

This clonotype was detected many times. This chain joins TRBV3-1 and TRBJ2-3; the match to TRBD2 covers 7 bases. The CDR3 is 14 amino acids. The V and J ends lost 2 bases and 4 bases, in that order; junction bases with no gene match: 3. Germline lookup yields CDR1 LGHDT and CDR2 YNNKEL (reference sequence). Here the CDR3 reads CASSQPGLADTQYF. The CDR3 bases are TGTGCCAGCAGCCAACCTGGACTAGCAGATACGCAGTATTTT.

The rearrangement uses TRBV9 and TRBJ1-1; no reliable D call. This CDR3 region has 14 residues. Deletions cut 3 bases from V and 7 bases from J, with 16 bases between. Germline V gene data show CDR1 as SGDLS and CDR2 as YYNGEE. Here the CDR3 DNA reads TGTGCCAGCAGCGCTGGCTGGGTTGAAGGTGAAGCTTTCTTT. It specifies CASSAGWVEGEAFF.

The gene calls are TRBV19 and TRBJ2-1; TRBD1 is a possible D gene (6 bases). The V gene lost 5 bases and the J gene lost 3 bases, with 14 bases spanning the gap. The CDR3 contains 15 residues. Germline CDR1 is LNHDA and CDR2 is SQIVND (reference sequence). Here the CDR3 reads CASSEDSGLYNEQFF. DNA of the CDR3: TGTGCCAGTAGTGAGGACAGTGGTCTCTACAATGAGCAGTTCTTC.

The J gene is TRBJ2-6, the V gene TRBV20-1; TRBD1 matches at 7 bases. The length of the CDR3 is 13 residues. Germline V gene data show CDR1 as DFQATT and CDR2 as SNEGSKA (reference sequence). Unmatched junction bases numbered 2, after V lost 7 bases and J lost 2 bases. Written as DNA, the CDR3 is TGCAGTGTCCAGGGGGCTGGGGCCAACGTCCTGACTTTC. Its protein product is CSVQGAGANVLTF.

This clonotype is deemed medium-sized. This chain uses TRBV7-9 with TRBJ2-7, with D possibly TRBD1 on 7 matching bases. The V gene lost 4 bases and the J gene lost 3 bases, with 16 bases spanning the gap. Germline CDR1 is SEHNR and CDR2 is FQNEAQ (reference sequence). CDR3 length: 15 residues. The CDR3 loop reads CASSSLGGTDYEQYF. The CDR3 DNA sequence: TGTGCCAGCAGCTCCCTGGGCGGGACAGACTACGAGCAGTACTTC.

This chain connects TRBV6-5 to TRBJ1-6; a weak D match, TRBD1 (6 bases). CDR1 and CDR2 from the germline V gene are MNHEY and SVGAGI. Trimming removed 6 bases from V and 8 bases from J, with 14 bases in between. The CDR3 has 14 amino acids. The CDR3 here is CASRPGQRDSPLHF. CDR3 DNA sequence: TGTGCCAGCAGGCCTGGACAGCGGGATTCACCCCTCCACTTT.

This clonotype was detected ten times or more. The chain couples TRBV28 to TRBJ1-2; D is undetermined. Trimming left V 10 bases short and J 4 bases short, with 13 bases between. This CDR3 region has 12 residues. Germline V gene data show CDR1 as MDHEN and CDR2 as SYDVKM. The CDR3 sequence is CATPGDSYGYTF. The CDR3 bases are TGTGCCACCCCGGGTGATAGCTATGGCTACACCTTC.

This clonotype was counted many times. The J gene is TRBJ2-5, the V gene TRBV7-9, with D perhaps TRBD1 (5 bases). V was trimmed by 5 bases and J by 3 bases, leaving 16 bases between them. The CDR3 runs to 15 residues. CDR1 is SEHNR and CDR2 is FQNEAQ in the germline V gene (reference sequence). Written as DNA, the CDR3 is TGTGCCAGCAGCCCCCCGTTACAGGCTGAAGAGACCCAGTACTTC. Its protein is CASSPPLQAEETQYF.

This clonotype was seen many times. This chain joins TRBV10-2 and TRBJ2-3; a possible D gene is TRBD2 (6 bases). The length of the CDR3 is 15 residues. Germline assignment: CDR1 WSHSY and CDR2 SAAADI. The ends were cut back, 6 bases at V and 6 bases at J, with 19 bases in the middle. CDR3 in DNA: TGCGCCAGCAGCACCTTGCGGGGCCACGGGGATACGCAGTATTTT. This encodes CASSTLRGHGDTQYF.

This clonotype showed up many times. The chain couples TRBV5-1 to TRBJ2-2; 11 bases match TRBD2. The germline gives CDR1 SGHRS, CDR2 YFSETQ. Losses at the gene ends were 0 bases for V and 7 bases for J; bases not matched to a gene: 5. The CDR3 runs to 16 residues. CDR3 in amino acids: CASSLDSGGAFGELFF. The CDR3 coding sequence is TGCGCCAGCAGCTTGGATAGCGGGGGGGCCTTCGGGGAGCTGTTTTTT. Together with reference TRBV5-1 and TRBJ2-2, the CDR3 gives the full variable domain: KAGVTQTPRYLIKTRGQQVTLSCSPISGHRSVSWYQQTPGQGLQFLFEYFSETQRNKGNFPGRFSGRQFSNSRSEMNVSTLELGDSALYLCASSLDSGGAFGELFFGEGSRLTVL.

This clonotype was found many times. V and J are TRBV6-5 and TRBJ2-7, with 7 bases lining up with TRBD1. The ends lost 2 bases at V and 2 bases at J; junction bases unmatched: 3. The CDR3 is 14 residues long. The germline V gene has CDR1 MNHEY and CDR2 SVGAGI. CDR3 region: CASSYTGTAYEQYF. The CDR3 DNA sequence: TGTGCCAGCAGTTACACCGGGACAGCCTACGAGCAGTACTTC.

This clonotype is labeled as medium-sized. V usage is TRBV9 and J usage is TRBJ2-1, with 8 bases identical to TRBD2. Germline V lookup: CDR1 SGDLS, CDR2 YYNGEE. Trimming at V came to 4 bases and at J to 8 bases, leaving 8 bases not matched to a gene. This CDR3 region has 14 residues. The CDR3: CASSPGGAGHEQFF. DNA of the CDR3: TGTGCCAGCAGCCCCGGGGGGGCCGGACATGAGCAGTTCTTC.

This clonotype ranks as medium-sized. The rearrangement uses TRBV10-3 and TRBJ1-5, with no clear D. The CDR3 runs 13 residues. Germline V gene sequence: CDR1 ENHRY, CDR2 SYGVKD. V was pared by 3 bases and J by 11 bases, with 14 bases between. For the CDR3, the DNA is TGTGCCATCAGTGACCCCTCTGTGGAGACCCAGCATTTT. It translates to CAISDPSVETQHF.

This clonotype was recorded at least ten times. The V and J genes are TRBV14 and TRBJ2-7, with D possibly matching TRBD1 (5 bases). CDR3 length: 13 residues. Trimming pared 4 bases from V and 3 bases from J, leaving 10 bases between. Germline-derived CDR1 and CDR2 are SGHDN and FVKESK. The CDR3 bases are TGTGCCAGCAGCCTAGGGGCGGACTACGAGCAGTACTTC. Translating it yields CASSLGADYEQYF.

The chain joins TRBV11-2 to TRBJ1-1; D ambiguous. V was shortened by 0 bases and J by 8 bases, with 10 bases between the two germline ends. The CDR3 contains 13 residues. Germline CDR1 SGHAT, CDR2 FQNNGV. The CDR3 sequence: CASSLDQAAEAFF. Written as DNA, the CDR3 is TGTGCCAGCAGCTTAGATCAGGCGGCAGAAGCTTTCTTT.

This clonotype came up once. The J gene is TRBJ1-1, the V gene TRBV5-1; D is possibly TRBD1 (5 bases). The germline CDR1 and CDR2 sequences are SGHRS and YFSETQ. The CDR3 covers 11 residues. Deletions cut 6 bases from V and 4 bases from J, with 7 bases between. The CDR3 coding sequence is TGCGCCAGCAACGGGGGCACTGAAGCTTTCTTT. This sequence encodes CASNGGTEAFF.

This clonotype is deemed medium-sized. The CDR3 is CASSRTSGGPEEFF. CDR3 nucleotides: TGCGCCAGCAGCAGAACTAGCGGGGGGCCAGAAGAGTTCTTC. This sequence joins TRBV4-1 and TRBJ2-1, with TRBD2 identical over 12 bases. CDR1 and CDR2 (germline): MGHRA, YSYEKL. CDR3 size: 14 residues. V lost 5 bases to trimming and J lost 14 bases; unmatched junction nucleotides: 10.

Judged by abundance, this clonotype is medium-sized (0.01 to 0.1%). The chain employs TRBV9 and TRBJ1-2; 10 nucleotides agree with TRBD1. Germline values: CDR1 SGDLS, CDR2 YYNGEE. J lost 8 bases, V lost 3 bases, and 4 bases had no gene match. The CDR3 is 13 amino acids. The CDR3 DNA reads TGTGCCAGCAGCGGACAGGGGGCTTGGGGCTACACCTTC. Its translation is CASSGQGAWGYTF.

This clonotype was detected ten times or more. The CDR3 coding sequence is TGTGCCAGCAGCAAAGGGGAGCCGGGACAGGGGTCCTACGAGCAGTACTTC. This sequence encodes CASSKGEPGQGSYEQYF. This rearrangement joins TRBV21-1 to TRBJ2-7; the DNA was not used to check the table's D call, TRBD1. TRBV21-1 is a documented pseudogene. The CDR3 spans 17 residues.